The sequence of this T cell receptor beta chain was determined in a study of T-cell memory formation after mild COVID-19. Study-wide points: Clones contracting day 15 to 85 were balanced CD4/CD8; later expanders leaned CD4+. Some responding clones appeared in pre-infection memory, suggesting cross-reactive memory joined.

In this sample, this clonotype turned up many times. As yet, its antigen is unknown. 5'RACE primed from the constant segment yielded TCR alpha and TCR beta cDNA libraries bearing sample barcodes and UMIs. TCRdb analysed the 5' RACE reads with MiXCR anew, one entry per CDR3 protein. Altogether 6,500 to 8,500 distinct CDR3 sequences are present, approximately 30% being singletons, with the ten largest covering 50% to 60%. The J segment lost 6 bases and the V segment lost 5 bases, leaving 6 bases of the junction unmatched. Germline V gene data show CDR1 as LGHDT and CDR2 as YNNKEL (reference sequence). The CDR3 is made up of 13 amino acids.

Source material: PBMCs or a T cell subset sorted from them (not recorded which). V is TRBV3-1 and J is TRBJ2-7, with TRBD1 identical over 8 bases. The source of this sequence is an adult woman who had mild COVID-19 (a few samples of this study predate the infection). Cell type and time point are not known. The CDR3 DNA reads TGTGCCAGCAGCTTCGACGACAGGGGCGAGCAGTACTTC. Translating gives CASSFDDRGEQYF.